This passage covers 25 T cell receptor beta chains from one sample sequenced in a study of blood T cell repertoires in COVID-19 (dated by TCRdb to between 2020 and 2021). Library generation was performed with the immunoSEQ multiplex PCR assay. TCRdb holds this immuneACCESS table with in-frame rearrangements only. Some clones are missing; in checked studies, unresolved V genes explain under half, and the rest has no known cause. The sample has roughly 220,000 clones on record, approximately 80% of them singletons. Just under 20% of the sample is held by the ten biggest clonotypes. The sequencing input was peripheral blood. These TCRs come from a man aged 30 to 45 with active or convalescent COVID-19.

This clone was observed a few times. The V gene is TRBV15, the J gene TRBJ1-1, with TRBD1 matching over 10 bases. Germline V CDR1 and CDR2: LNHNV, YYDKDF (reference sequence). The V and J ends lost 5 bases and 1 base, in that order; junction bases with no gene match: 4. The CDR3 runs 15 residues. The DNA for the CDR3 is TGTGCCACCAGCGGCCGGGACAGGGGGAACACTGAAGCTTTCTTT. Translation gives CATSGRDRGNTEAFF. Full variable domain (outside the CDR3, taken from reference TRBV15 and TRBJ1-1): DAMVIQNPRYQVTQFGKPVTLSCSQTLNHNVMYWYQQKSSQAPKLLFHYYDKDFNNEADTPDNFQSRRPNTSFCFLDIRSPGLGDTAMYLCATSGRDRGNTEAFFGQGTRLTVV.

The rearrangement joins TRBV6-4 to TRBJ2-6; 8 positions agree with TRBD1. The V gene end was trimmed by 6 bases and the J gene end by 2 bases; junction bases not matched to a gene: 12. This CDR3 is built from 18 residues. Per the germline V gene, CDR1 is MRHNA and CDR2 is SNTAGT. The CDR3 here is CASRSGQGPQAGANVLTF. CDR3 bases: TGTGCCAGCAGAAGCGGACAGGGACCTCAGGCTGGGGCCAACGTCCTGACTTTC.

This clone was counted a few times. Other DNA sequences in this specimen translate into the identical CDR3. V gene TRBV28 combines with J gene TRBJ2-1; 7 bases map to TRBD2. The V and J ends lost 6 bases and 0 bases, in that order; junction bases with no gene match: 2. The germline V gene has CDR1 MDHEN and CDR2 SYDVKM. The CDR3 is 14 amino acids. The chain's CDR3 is CASSPGGSYNEQFF. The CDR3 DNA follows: TGTGCCAGCAGCCCGGGGGGCTCCTACAATGAGCAGTTCTTC.

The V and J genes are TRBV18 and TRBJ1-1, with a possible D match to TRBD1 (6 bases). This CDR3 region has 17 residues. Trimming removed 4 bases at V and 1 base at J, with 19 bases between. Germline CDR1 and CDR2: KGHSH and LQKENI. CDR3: CASSLNNGQRRNTEAFF. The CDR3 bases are TGTGCCAGCTCACTGAACAACGGACAGCGACGGAACACTGAAGCTTTCTTT.

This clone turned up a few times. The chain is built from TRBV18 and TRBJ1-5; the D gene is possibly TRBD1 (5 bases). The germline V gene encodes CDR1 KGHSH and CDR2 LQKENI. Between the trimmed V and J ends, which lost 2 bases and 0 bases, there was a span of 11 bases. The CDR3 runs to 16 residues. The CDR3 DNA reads TGTGCCAGCTCACCAGTGGGACTCGGTAGCAATCAGCCCCAGCATTTT. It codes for CASSPVGLGSNQPQHF.

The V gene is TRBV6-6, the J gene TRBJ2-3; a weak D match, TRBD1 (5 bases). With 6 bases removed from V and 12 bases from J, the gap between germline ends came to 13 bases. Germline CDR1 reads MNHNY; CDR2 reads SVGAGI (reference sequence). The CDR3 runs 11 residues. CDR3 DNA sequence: TGTGCCAGCAGCCAGGGTTCTTTACAGTATTTT. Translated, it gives CASSQGSLQYF.

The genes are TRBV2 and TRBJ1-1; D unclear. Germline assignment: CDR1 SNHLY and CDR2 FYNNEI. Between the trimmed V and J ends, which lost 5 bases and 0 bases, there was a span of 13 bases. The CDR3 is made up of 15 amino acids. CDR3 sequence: CASSMRVLMNTEAFF. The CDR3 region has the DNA TGTGCCAGCAGTATGCGGGTACTCATGAACACTGAAGCTTTCTTT.

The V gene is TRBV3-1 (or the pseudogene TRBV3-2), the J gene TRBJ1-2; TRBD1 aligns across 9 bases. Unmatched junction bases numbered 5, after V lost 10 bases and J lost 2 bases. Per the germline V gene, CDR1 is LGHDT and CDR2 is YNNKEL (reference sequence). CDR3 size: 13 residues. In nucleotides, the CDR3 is TGTGCCACCCAGACAGGGGGGAACTATGGCTACACCTTC. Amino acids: CATQTGGNYGYTF.

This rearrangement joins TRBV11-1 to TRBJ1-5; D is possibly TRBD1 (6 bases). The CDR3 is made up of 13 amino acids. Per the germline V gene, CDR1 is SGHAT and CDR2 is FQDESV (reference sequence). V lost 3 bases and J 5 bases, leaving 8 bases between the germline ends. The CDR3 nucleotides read TGTGCCAGCAGCTTGGGGGGGCATCAGCCCCAGCATTTT. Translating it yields CASSLGGHQPQHF.

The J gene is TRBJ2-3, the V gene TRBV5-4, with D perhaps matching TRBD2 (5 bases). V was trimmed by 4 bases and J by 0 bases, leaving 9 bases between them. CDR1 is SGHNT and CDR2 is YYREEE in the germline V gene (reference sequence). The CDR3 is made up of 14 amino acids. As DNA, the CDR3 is TGTGCCAGCAGCCCCCAGCGGAGCACAGATACGCAGTATTTT. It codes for CASSPQRSTDTQYF.

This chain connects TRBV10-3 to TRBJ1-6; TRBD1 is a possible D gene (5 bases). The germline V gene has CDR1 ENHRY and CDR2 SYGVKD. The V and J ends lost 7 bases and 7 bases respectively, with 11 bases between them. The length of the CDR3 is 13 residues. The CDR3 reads CAINGRENSPLHF. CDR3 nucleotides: TGTGCCATCAACGGCAGGGAAAATTCACCCCTCCACTTT.

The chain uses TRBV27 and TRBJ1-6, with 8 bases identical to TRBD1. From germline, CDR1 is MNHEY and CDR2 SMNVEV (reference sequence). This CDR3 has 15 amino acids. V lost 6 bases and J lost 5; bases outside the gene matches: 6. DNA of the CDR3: TGTGCCAGCAGAAAGGACAGGGTTAATAATTCACCCCTCCACTTT. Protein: CASRKDRVNNSPLHF.

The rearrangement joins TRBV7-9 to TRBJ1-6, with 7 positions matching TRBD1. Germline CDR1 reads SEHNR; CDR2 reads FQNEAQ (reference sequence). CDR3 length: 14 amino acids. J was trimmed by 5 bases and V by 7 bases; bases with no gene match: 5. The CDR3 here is CASTKGTDNSPLHF. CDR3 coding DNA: TGTGCCAGCACGAAGGGGACAGATAATTCACCCCTCCACTTT.

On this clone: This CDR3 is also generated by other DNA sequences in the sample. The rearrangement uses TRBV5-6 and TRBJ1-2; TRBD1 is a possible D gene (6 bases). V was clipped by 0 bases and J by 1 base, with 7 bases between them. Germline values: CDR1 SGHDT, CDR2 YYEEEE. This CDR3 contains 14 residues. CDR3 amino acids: CASSLDRVNYGYTF. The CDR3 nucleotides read TGTGCCAGCAGCTTGGACAGGGTTAACTATGGCTACACCTTC.

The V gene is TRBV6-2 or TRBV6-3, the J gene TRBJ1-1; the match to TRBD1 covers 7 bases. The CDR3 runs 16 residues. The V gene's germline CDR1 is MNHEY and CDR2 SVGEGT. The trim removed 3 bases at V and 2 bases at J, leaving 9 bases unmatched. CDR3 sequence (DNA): TGTGCCAGCAGTTATCCCTTCGGGACAGCCAACACTGAAGCTTTCTTT. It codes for CASSYPFGTANTEAFF.

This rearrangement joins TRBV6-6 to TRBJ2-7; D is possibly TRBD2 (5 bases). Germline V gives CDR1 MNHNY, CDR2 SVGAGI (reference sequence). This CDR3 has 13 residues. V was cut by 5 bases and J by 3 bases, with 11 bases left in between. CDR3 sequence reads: CASSPRGDYEQYF. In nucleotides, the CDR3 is TGTGCCAGCAGTCCCCGGGGAGACTACGAGCAGTACTTC.

The CDR3 is CASSPGANGNQPQHF. In DNA form, the CDR3 reads TGTGCCAGCAGTCCAGGGGCCAATGGCAATCAGCCCCAGCATTTT. The V and J genes are TRBV6-6 and TRBJ1-5, with D possibly TRBD1 on 6 matching bases. Germline V gives CDR1 MNHNY, CDR2 SVGAGI (reference sequence). The CDR3 runs 15 residues. The V end lost 5 bases, the J end lost 2 bases, and 13 bases lay between the germline ends.

In DNA form, the CDR3 reads TGCGCCAGCAGCCGCGGACTAGCGGGGGGAAGCGAGACCCAGTACTTC. Translated: CASSRGLAGGSETQYF. This chain joins TRBV4-3 and TRBJ2-5; TRBD2 matches at 14 bases. This CDR3 region has 16 residues. Per germline, CDR1 LGHNA and CDR2 YSLEER. V was clipped by 4 bases and J by 5 bases; unmatched bases: 6.

CDR3 in DNA: TGTGCCAGCAGCGGAGGACGGGCACCCCTCCACTTT. Translated, it gives CASSGGRAPLHF. The V and J genes are TRBV12-3 or TRBV12-4 and TRBJ1-6, with D unclear. V gave up 6 bases and J gave up 11 bases, with 11 bases separating them. The CDR3 consists of 12 residues.

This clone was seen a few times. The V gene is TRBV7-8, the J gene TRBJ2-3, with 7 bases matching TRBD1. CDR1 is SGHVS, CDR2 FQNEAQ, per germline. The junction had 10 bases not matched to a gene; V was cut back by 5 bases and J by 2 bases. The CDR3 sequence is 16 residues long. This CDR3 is CASSHRAGGFTDTQYF. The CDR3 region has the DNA TGTGCCAGCAGCCATAGGGCAGGGGGATTCACAGATACGCAGTATTTT.

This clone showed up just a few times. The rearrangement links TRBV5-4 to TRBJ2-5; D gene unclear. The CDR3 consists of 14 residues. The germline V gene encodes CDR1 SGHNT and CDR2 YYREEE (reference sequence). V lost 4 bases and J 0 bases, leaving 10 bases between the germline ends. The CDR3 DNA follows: TGTGCCAGCAGCCCCGGGTTACACCAAGAGACCCAGTACTTC. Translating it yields CASSPGLHQETQYF.

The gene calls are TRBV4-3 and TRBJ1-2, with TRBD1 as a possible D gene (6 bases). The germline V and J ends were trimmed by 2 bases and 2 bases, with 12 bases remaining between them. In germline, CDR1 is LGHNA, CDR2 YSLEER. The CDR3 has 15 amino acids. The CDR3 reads CASSQLQGGNYGYTF. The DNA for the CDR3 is TGCGCCAGCAGCCAATTACAGGGTGGGAACTATGGCTACACCTTC.

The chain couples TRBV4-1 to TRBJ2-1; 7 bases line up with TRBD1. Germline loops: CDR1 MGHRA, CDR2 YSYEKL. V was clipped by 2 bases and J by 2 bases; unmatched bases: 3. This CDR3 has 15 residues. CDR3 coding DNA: TGCGCCAGCAGCCAAAGGGGACAGACCTACAATGAGCAGTTCTTC. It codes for CASSQRGQTYNEQFF.

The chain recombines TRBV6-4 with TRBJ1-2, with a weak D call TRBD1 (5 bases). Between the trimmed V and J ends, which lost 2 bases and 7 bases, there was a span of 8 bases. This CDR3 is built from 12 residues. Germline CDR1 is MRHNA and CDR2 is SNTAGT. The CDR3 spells CASSDGGFGYTF. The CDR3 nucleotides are TGTGCCAGCAGTGACGGGGGGTTTGGCTACACCTTC.

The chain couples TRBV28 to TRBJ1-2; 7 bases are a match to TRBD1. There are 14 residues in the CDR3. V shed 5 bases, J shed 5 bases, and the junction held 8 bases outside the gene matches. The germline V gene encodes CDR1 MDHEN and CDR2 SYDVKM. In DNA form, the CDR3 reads TGTGCCAGCAGTGGCACCGGGACAGCATATGGCTACACCTTC. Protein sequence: CASSGTGTAYGYTF.